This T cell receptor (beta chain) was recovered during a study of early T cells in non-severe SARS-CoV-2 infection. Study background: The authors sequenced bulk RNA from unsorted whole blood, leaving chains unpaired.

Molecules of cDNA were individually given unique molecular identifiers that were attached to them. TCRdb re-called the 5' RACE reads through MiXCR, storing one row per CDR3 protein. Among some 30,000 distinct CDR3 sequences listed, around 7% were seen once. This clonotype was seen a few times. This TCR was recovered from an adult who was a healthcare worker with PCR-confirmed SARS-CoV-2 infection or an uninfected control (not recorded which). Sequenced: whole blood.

The CDR3 region is CASSFSGRIADTQYF. The DNA of the CDR3 is TGTGCCAGCAGCTTTAGCGGGAGAATAGCAGATACGCAGTATTTT. The J gene is TRBJ2-3, the V gene TRBV28; 9 bases line up with TRBD2. J was trimmed by 4 bases and V by 6 bases; bases with no gene match: 8. The length of the CDR3 is 15 residues. CDR1 is MDHEN, CDR2 SYDVKM, per germline.